These T cell receptor beta chains were read from a single sample in a study of human T cells and chemical hapten exposure. MiXCR, run by TCRdb on the RACE reads, gives a single entry per CDR3 protein. The table has some 89,000 distinct CDR3 sequences, 10% to 13% seen once. The specimen was whole blood, collected in connection with sensitization to the hapten diphenylcyclopropenone (DPC). These receptors were taken from a woman aged 25-40 years with alopecia areata. Some clones in this sample may be carry-over from other donors' samples. CDR3s include the opening cysteine and the closing phenylalanine or tryptophan. D genes are given only for firm matches. Some rows have no size entry. The others give once, few or many, or a class for an expanded clone.

v_gene: TRBV6-2/TRBV6-3
abundance: few
j_gene: TRBJ1-2
d_gene: NA
CDR3nt: TGTGCCAGCAGTTACACCCCTGCCGGGAGTGGCTACACCTTC
CDR3aa: CASSYTPAGSGYTF

v_gene: TRBV2
abundance: many
j_gene: TRBJ2-3
d_gene: NA
CDR3nt: TGTGCCAGCAGTGCGATTTCAGATACGCAGTATTTT
CDR3aa: CASSAISDTQYF

v_gene: TRBV13
abundance: many
j_gene: TRBJ2-7
d_gene: NA
CDR3nt: TGTGCCAGCAGCCCCATCGGACGCGAGCAGTACTTC
CDR3aa: CASSPIGREQYF

v_gene: TRBV18
abundance: many
j_gene: TRBJ2-7
d_gene: NA
CDR3nt: TGTGCCAGCTCCCTCGGTGTGGCCTACGAGCAGTACTTC
CDR3aa: CASSLGVAYEQYF

v_gene: TRBV6-5
abundance: many
j_gene: TRBJ2-7
d_gene: NA
CDR3nt: TGTGCCAGCAGTTACCTGACTCCCCCGCGGGAGCAGTACTTC
CDR3aa: CASSYLTPPREQYF

v_gene: TRBV4-2
abundance: many
j_gene: TRBJ2-3
d_gene: TRBD2
CDR3nt: TGTGCCAGCAGCCAAGATAGCGGGAGTTTTACAGATACGCAGTATTTT
CDR3aa: CASSQDSGSFTDTQYF

v_gene: TRBV12-3/TRBV12-4
abundance: many
j_gene: TRBJ2-5
d_gene: TRBD2
CDR3nt: TGTGCCAGCAGTCCGGGAGGCCGTTCCGGGGAGACCCAGTACTTC
CDR3aa: CASSPGGRSGETQYF

v_gene: TRBV19
abundance: many
j_gene: TRBJ2-3
d_gene: NA
CDR3nt: TGTGCCAGTAGTATACTAGAAGGGGCAGATACGCAGTATTTT
CDR3aa: CASSILEGADTQYF

v_gene: TRBV7-3
abundance: many
j_gene: TRBJ2-3
d_gene: NA
CDR3nt: TGTGCCAGCAGCTTAACGGCCGATACAGATACGCAGTATTTT
CDR3aa: CASSLTADTDTQYF

v_gene: TRBV4-2
abundance: many
j_gene: TRBJ2-7
d_gene: TRBD1
CDR3nt: TGTGCCAGCAGCCAATTTGGACAGGTTTTCTACGAGCAGTACTTC
CDR3aa: CASSQFGQVFYEQYF

v_gene: TRBV28
abundance: NA
j_gene: TRBJ2-7
d_gene: TRBD1
CDR3nt: TGTGCCAGCAGCCCGGGGACAGGGCTAATTTACGAGCAGTACTTC
CDR3aa: CASSPGTGLIYEQYF

v_gene: TRBV20-1
abundance: many
j_gene: TRBJ1-2
d_gene: NA
CDR3nt: TGCAGTGCCAGACGGGGGGCGTTCGGTGGCTACACCTTC
CDR3aa: CSARRGAFGGYTF

v_gene: TRBV6-2/TRBV6-3
abundance: NA
j_gene: TRBJ1-1
d_gene: NA
CDR3nt: TGTGCCAGCAGGAACACGGGGTACACTGAAGCTTTCTTT
CDR3aa: CASRNTGYTEAFF

v_gene: TRBV7-2
abundance: many
j_gene: TRBJ2-3
d_gene: NA
CDR3nt: TGTGCCAGCTCCTTGAGTGACACAGATACGCAGTATTTT
CDR3aa: CASSLSDTDTQYF

v_gene: TRBV7-3
abundance: many
j_gene: TRBJ2-2
d_gene: NA
CDR3nt: TGTGCCAGCAGCCCCGGGGCCCTCGGGGAGCTGTTTTTT
CDR3aa: CASSPGALGELFF

v_gene: TRBV7-3
abundance: many
j_gene: TRBJ1-5
d_gene: NA
CDR3nt: TGTGCCAGCAGCTTAGTCCAGGGCCAGCCCCAGCATTTT
CDR3aa: CASSLVQGQPQHF

v_gene: TRBV7-6
abundance: NA
j_gene: TRBJ2-3
d_gene: NA
CDR3nt: TGTGCCAGCAGCTTAAATACGGGGTACTCGGCAGATACGCAGTATTTT
CDR3aa: CASSLNTGYSADTQYF